The 23 T cell receptor beta chains listed next were all sequenced from one sample in a study of Ad26.COV2.S vaccination and SARS-CoV-2 variants. Treatment noted: 15 to 20 received Ad26.COV2.S at low or high dose, single or two shots; several received placebo; per-sample allocation not given. Day 63 following the first vaccine or placebo injection was when the samples were taken. Clones were sequenced by immunoSEQ multiplex PCR, and TCRdb holds only the in-frame ones, with some missing. The sample has 300,000 to 400,000 clones, around 86% seen once. The source material was peripheral blood, sampled in a trial of Ad26.COV2.S vaccine versus placebo. These receptor sequences come from a person aged 18-65 years who received the Ad26.COV2.S COVID-19 vaccine or a placebo.

This clone was recorded a few times. V is TRBV4-1 and J is TRBJ1-5, with D possibly matching TRBD1 (6 bases). The V end was cut by 1 base, the J end by 1 base, with 14 bases between. The V gene's germline CDR1 is MGHRA and CDR2 YSYEKL. The CDR3 consists of 17 residues. The CDR3 nucleotides read TGCGCCAGCAGCCAAGGTCCCGGAGGGGGAAGCAATCAGCCCCAGCATTTT. Protein sequence: CASSQGPGGGSNQPQHF.

The chain uses TRBV6-1 and TRBJ1-2; TRBD1 matches at 9 bases. The J segment lost 6 bases and the V segment lost 0 bases, leaving 2 bases of the junction unmatched. CDR1 is MNHNS, CDR2 SASEGT, per germline. The CDR3 consists of 14 residues. CDR3: CASSEAGTGHGYTF. In DNA form, the CDR3 reads TGTGCCAGCAGTGAAGCCGGGACAGGGCATGGCTACACCTTC.

The V and J genes are TRBV9 and TRBJ2-7; 7 nucleotides line up with TRBD1. The ends lost 0 bases at V and 5 bases at J; junction bases unmatched: 8. Germline V gene lookup returns CDR1 SGDLS and CDR2 YYNGEE. The CDR3 is 15 amino acids. The CDR3 DNA reads TGTGCCAGCAGCGTAGAAGGGGGCAGGGTAAACGAGCAGTACTTC. This translates into CASSVEGGRVNEQYF.

V usage is TRBV4-3 and J usage is TRBJ1-1; D gene unclear. The length of the CDR3 is 15 residues. Germline lookup yields CDR1 LGHNA and CDR2 YSLEER. Trimming pared 1 base from V and 1 base from J, leaving 10 bases between. The CDR3 is CASSQGSARNTEAFF. As DNA, the CDR3 is TGCGCCAGCAGCCAAGGCAGCGCCCGGAACACTGAAGCTTTCTTT.

The chain has TRBV13 and TRBJ1-4; D is possibly TRBD1 (6 bases). There are 15 residues in the CDR3. CDR1 and CDR2 from the germline V gene are PRHDT and FYEKMQ (reference sequence). Trimming took 0 bases from V and 4 from J, leaving 9 bases between them. CDR3 protein: CASSLGQGLNEKLFF. The CDR3 nucleotides are TGTGCCAGCAGCTTAGGACAGGGCCTTAATGAAAAACTGTTTTTT. Using reference TRBV13 and TRBJ1-4 for the parts outside the CDR3, the full variable domain is AAGVIQSPRHLIKEKRETATLKCYPIPRHDTVYWYQQGPGQDPQFLISFYEKMQSDKGSIPDRFSAQQFSDYHSELNMSSLELGDSALYFCASSLGQGLNEKLFFGSGTQLSVL.

This clone was counted a few times. The chain uses TRBV30 and TRBJ1-2; D is unresolved. Germline V gene data show CDR1 as GTSNPN and CDR2 as SVGIG (reference sequence). The CDR3 consists of 14 residues. Trimming removed 3 bases at V and 4 bases at J, with 15 bases between. CDR3 nucleotide sequence: TGTGCCTGGAGCCGGACCTCCGGGTCCTATGGCTACACCTTC. This gives the protein CAWSRTSGSYGYTF.

The CDR3 DNA sequence: TGTGCCTGGAGTGTACTCAGTGAAGCTTTCTTT. This codes for CAWSVLSEAFF. The rearrangement links TRBV30 to TRBJ1-1, with D unclear. The V end was cut by 0 bases, the J end by 7 bases, with 6 bases between. CDR3 length: 11 amino acids. Germline values: CDR1 GTSNPN, CDR2 SVGIG (reference sequence).

This chain connects TRBV9 to TRBJ2-3, with D possibly being TRBD2 (6 bases). Trimming took 4 bases from V and 5 from J, leaving 20 bases between them. The germline V gene encodes CDR1 SGDLS and CDR2 YYNGEE. This CDR3 comprises 16 residues. CDR3 DNA sequence: TGTGCCAGCAGCCAAACCAGCGGGCCGAAGCAAGATACGCAGTATTTT. Residues: CASSQTSGPKQDTQYF.

The CDR3 loop reads CASSVSGTSEQETQYF. The CDR3 DNA is TGTGCCAGCAGCGTATCTGGGACTAGCGAGCAAGAGACCCAGTACTTC. This chain uses TRBV9 with TRBJ2-5; 10 bases are a match to TRBD2. This CDR3 is built from 16 residues. The junction had 5 bases not matched to a gene; V was cut back by 1 base and J by 2 bases. Germline loops: CDR1 SGDLS, CDR2 YYNGEE.

This chain links TRBV7-2 with TRBJ1-3, with D perhaps matching TRBD1 (6 bases). V was shortened by 1 base and J by 9 bases, with 22 bases between the two germline ends. The germline V gene has CDR1 SGHTA and CDR2 FQGNSA. The CDR3 is made up of 17 amino acids. The CDR3 DNA follows: TGTGCCAGCAGCTTAGATTCTGGGGGCGCCCCTTGGGCCACCATATATTTT. This gives the protein CASSLDSGGAPWATIYF.

The DNA for the CDR3 is TGTGCCAGCAGGCGCCAAATCAGGGGGCGAAACGAGCAGTACTTC. It is translated as CASRRQIRGRNEQYF. This chain connects TRBV28 to TRBJ2-7, with 8 bases aligning to TRBD1. The CDR3 consists of 15 residues. V was clipped by 6 bases and J by 5 bases; unmatched bases: 12. CDR1 and CDR2 from the germline V gene are MDHEN and SYDVKM.

The chain has TRBV4-1 and TRBJ2-7; a weak D match, TRBD1 (6 bases). CDR1 MGHRA and CDR2 YSYEKL come from the germline V gene. The CDR3 consists of 16 residues. V shed 0 bases and J shed 3 bases, with 15 bases lying between them. As DNA, the CDR3 is TGCGCCAGCAGCCAAGAACAGGGAAAGGGGCTCTACGAGCAGTACTTC. It is translated as CASSQEQGKGLYEQYF.

V is TRBV5-1 and J is TRBJ1-1; TRBD1 is a possible D gene (5 bases). Per the germline V gene, CDR1 is SGHRS and CDR2 is YFSETQ. Trimming pared 8 bases from V and 0 bases from J, leaving 17 bases between. This CDR3 has 15 residues. The CDR3 is CASSEGSGMNTEAFF. CDR3 nucleotides: TGCGCCAGTTCCGAGGGTTCAGGGATGAACACTGAAGCTTTCTTT.

V gene TRBV19 combines with J gene TRBJ1-4; weak D call: TRBD1 (5 bases). Germline values: CDR1 LNHDA, CDR2 SQIVND (reference sequence). This CDR3 is 17 amino acids long. V shed 3 bases and J shed 4 bases, with 18 bases lying between them. CDR3 protein: CASSIGTEGRGNEKLFF. In DNA form, the CDR3 reads TGTGCCAGTAGTATTGGGACGGAGGGACGGGGTAATGAAAAACTGTTTTTT.

The chain couples TRBV6-5 to TRBJ2-1; tentative D call: TRBD2 (5 bases). From germline, CDR1 is MNHEY and CDR2 SVGAGI. Trimming removed 6 bases at V and 4 bases at J, with 10 bases between. The CDR3 runs to 13 residues. The CDR3 nucleotides read TGTGCCAGCAGGCGGGCGTCTTACAATGAGCAGTTCTTC. Amino acid sequence: CASRRASYNEQFF.

The V gene is TRBV6-5, the J gene TRBJ2-7; 7 bases match TRBD1. The CDR3 is 14 amino acids. From germline, CDR1 is MNHEY and CDR2 SVGAGI. V lost 6 bases, J lost 0 bases, and 5 bases stayed unmatched. The CDR3 loop reads CASRKQGFSYEQYF. In DNA form, the CDR3 reads TGTGCCAGCAGAAAACAGGGGTTCTCCTACGAGCAGTACTTC.

This chain links TRBV7-6 with TRBJ1-5; possible D gene TRBD1, 6 bases. Germline CDR1 and CDR2: SGHVS and FNYEAQ. V lost 1 base and J lost 0, with 10 bases in between. This CDR3 has 16 amino acids. The CDR3 sequence is CASSLGGANSNQPQHF. As DNA, the CDR3 is TGTGCCAGCAGCTTAGGGGGGGCGAATAGCAATCAGCCCCAGCATTTT. Using reference TRBV7-6 and TRBJ1-5 for the parts outside the CDR3, the full variable domain is GAGVSQSPRYKVTKRGQDVALRCDPISGHVSLYWYRQALGQGPEFLTYFNYEAQQDKSGLPNDRFSAERPEGSISTLTIQRTEQRDSAMYRCASSLGGANSNQPQHFGDGTRLSIL.

The chain combines TRBV30 with TRBJ1-1; D is unclear. This CDR3 contains 13 residues. Germline V CDR1 and CDR2: GTSNPN, SVGIG (reference sequence). V was shortened by 3 bases and J by 1 base, with 9 bases between the two germline ends. This CDR3 reads CAWRRLTNTEAFF. The DNA for the CDR3 is TGTGCCTGGAGAAGGCTTACGAACACTGAAGCTTTCTTT.

This sequence joins TRBV5-1 and TRBJ2-3, with 7 bases lining up with TRBD1. Trimming took 3 bases from V and 7 from J; bases not matched to a gene: 14. This CDR3 spans 16 amino acids. CDR1 SGHRS and CDR2 YFSETQ come from the germline V gene. DNA of the CDR3: TGCGCCAGCAGCTGGTCCACAGGGGCGAACCCCAATACGCAGTATTTT. The encoded protein is CASSWSTGANPNTQYF.

This chain connects TRBV6-6 to TRBJ1-2, with D possibly TRBD1 on 6 matching bases. The CDR3 covers 15 residues. Germline CDR1 MNHNY, CDR2 SVGAGI (reference sequence). The V gene lost 6 bases and the J gene lost 3 bases, with 17 bases spanning the gap. The CDR3 DNA reads as TGTGCCAGCAGCGGATCCGGCGGGGGCGACTATGGCTACACCTTC. It yields the protein CASSGSGGGDYGYTF.

In DNA form, the CDR3 reads TGTGCCAGCAGCTTGGACAGATATGAAAAACTGTTTTTT. Its translation is CASSLDRYEKLFF. The chain recombines TRBV5-4 with TRBJ1-4; no clear D. The V gene's germline CDR1 is SGHNT and CDR2 YYREEE (reference sequence). Deletions cut 0 bases from V and 6 bases from J, with 6 bases between. This CDR3 comprises 13 residues.

The V gene is TRBV27, the J gene TRBJ1-5, with 8 bases matching TRBD1. This CDR3 spans 15 amino acids. The germline CDR1 and CDR2 sequences are MNHEY and SMNVEV (reference sequence). V lost 5 bases, J lost 1 base, and 4 bases stayed unmatched. CDR3 DNA: TGTGCCAGCAGTCCGGGACAGGACAGCAATCAGCCCCAGCATTTT. Its protein product is CASSPGQDSNQPQHF.

This chain connects TRBV5-4 to TRBJ2-1; no firm D call. The V end lost 4 bases, the J end lost 8 bases, and 10 bases lay between the germline ends. This CDR3 region has 12 residues. CDR1 and CDR2 from the germline V gene are SGHNT and YYREEE (reference sequence). The CDR3 loop reads CASSASRDEQFF. CDR3 sequence (DNA): TGTGCCAGCAGCGCAAGCAGAGATGAGCAGTTCTTC. The full variable domain, completed using reference TRBV5-4 and TRBJ2-1, is ETGVTQSPTHLIKTRGQQVTLRCSSQSGHNTVSWYQQALGQGPQFIFQYYREEENGRGNFPPRFSGLQFPNYSSELNVNALELDDSALYLCASSASRDEQFFGPGTRLTVL.